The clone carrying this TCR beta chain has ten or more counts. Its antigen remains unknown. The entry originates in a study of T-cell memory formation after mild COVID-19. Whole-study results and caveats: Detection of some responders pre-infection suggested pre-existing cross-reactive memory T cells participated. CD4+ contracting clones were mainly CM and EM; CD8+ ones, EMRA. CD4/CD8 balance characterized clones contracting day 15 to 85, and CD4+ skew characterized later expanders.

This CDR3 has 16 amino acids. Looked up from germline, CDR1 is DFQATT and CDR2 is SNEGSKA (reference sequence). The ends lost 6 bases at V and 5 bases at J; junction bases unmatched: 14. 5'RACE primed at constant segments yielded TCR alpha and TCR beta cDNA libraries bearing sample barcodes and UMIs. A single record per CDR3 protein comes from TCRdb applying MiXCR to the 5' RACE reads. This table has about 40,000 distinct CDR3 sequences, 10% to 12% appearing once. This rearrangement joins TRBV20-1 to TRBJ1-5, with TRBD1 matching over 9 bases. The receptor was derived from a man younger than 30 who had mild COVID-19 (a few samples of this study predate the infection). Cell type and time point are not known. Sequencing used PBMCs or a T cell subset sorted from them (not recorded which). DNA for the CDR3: TGCAGTGCAAACCGGGACAGGGTAGGAGTAGATCAGCCCCAGCATTTT. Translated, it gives CSANRDRVGVDQPQHF.